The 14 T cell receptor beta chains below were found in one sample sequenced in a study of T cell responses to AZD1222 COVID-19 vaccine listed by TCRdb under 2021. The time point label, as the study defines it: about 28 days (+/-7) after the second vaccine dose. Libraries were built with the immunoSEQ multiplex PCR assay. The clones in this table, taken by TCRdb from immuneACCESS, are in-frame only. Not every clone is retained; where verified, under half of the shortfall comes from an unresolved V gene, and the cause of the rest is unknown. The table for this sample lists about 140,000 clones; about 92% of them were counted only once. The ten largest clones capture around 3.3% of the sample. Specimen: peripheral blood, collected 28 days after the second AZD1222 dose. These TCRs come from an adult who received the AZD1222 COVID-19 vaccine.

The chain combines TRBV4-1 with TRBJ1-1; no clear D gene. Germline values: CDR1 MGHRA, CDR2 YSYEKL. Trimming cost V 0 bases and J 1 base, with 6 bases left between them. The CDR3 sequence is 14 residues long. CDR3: CASSQDRQNTEAFF. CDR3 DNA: TGCGCCAGCAGCCAAGATAGACAGAACACTGAAGCTTTCTTT.

CDR3 residues: CASREQGAGNTIYF. In DNA form, the CDR3 reads TGTGCCAGCAGAGAACAGGGGGCAGGAAACACCATATATTTT. The rearrangement joins TRBV7-2 to TRBJ1-3, with TRBD1 matching 9 bases. The CDR3 extends over 14 amino acids. V lost 6 bases, J lost 4 bases, and 4 bases stayed unmatched. Germline V gene data show CDR1 as SGHTA and CDR2 as FQGNSA.

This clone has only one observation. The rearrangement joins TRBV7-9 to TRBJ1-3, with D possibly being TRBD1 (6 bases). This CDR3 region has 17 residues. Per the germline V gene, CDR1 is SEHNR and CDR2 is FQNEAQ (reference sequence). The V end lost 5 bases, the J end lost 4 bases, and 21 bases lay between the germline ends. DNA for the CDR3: TGTGCCAGCAGCACCAGCGGGGGGCCACTGGCCGGAAACACCATATATTTT. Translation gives CASSTSGGPLAGNTIYF.

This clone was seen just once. CDR3 nucleotide sequence: TGTGCCAGCAGTTTCCTTCGGAGGGAGGGCACTGAAGCTTTCTTT. Its protein is CASSFLRREGTEAFF. The chain carries TRBV28 and TRBJ1-1; D unresolved. Between the trimmed V and J ends, which lost 3 bases and 4 bases, there was a span of 15 bases. Germline V CDR1 and CDR2: MDHEN, SYDVKM. CDR3 length: 15 residues.

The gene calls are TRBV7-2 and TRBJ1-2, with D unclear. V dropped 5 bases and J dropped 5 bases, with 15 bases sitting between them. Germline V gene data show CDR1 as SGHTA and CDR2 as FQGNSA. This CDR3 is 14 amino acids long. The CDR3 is CASSPARPEYGYTF. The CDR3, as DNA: TGTGCCAGCAGCCCCGCCCGCCCGGAATATGGCTACACCTTC.

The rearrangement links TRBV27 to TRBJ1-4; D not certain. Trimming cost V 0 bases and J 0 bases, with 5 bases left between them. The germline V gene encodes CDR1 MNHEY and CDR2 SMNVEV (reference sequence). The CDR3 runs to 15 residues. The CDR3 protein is CASSLSTATNEKLFF. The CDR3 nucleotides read TGTGCCAGCAGTTTATCCACTGCAACTAATGAAAAACTGTTTTTT. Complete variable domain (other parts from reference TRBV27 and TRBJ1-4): EAQVTQNPRYLITVTGKKLTVTCSQNMNHEYMSWYRQDPGLGLRQIYYSMNVEVTDKGDVPEGYKVSRKEKRNFPLILESPSPNQTSLYFCASSLSTATNEKLFFGSGTQLSVL.

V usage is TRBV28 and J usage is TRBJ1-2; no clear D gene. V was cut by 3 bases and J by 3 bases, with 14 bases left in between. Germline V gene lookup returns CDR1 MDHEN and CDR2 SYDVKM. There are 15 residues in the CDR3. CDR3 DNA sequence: TGTGCCAGCAGTTTCCTGAGGATTCCTGACTATGGCTACACCTTC. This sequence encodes CASSFLRIPDYGYTF.

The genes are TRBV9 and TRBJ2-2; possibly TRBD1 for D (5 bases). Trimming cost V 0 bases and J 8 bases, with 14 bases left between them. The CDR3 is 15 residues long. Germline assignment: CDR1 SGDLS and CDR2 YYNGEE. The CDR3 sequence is CASSVVTAPGGELFF. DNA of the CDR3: TGTGCCAGCAGCGTAGTGACAGCCCCCGGGGGGGAGCTGTTTTTT.

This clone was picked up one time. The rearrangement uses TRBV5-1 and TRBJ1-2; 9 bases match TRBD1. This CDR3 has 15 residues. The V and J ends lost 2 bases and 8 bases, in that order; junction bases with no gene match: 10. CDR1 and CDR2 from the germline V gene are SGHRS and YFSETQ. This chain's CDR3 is CASSLTSGTGSGYTF. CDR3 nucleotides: TGCGCCAGCAGCTTAACGTCCGGGACAGGGAGCGGCTACACCTTC.

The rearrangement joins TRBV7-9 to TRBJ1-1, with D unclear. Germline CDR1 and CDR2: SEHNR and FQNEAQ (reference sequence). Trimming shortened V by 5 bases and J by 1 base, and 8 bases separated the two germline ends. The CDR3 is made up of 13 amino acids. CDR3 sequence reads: CASSLTANTEAFF. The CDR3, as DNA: TGTGCCAGCAGCCTAACAGCGAACACTGAAGCTTTCTTT.

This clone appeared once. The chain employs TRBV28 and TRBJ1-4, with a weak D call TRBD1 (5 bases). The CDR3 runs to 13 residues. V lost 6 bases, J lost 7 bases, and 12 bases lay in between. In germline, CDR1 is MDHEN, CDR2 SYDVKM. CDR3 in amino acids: CASSREVGEKLFF. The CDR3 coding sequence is TGTGCCAGCAGCAGGGAAGTAGGTGAAAAACTGTTTTTT.

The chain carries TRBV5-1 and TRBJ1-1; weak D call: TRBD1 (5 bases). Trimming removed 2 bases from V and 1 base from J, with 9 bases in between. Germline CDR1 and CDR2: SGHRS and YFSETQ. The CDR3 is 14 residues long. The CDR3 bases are TGCGCCAGCAGCTTCGGCGGACAGAACACTGAAGCTTTCTTT. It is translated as CASSFGGQNTEAFF.

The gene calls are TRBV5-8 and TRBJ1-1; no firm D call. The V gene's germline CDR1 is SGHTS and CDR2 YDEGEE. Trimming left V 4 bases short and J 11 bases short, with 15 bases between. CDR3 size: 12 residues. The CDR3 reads CASSQTHWEAFF. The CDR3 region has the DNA TGTGCCAGCAGCCAGACTCATTGGGAGGCTTTCTTT.

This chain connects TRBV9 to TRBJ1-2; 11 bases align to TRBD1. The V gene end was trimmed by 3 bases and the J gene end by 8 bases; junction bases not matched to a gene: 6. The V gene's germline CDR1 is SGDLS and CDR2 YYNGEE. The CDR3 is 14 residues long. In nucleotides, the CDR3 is TGTGCCAGCAGCGCAGGACAGGGGGCCGTCGGCTACACCTTC. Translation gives CASSAGQGAVGYTF.